The entry that follows covers one T cell receptor beta chain sequence. Its cognate antigen is unknown. The data are from a study of T cell repertoires in cytomegalovirus infection. Study at large: In the study, CMV epitopes included recently identified HLA-C-restricted and well-studied HLA-B-restricted ones. Public TCR beta signatures indicated both CMV infection and matching HLA type.

The length of the CDR3 is 16 residues. Trimming cost V 2 bases and J 4 bases; bases outside gene matches: 6. The germline V gene encodes CDR1 MNHEY and CDR2 SVGEGT. The study, taken as a whole, reports: What dominated the ex vivo response were HLA-C-restricted CMV-specific TCR beta clonotypes. There were carriers of CMV plus the relevant HLA, and cumulative public TCR beta family frequency identified them.

TCRdb recomputed calls from the reads with MiXCR, one row per CDR3 protein. The data hold 450,000 to 600,000 distinct CDR3 sequences, with roughly 42% observed a single time. Specimen: cultured PBMCs, collected from culture after CMV antigen stimulation. The TCR was taken from a human donor in good health (CMV status not recorded). Some clones in this sample may be carry-over from other donors' samples. The chain recombines TRBV6-2 or TRBV6-3 with TRBJ2-1; 9 nucleotides agree with TRBD1. CDR3 in amino acids: CASSYAGTGTYNEQFF. For the CDR3, the DNA is TGTGCCAGCAGTTACGCAGGGACAGGGACTTACAATGAGCAGTTCTTC.